Below, one T cell receptor (beta chain) is given with its context. Its antigen is unidentified. The length of the CDR3 is 13 residues. CDR1 and CDR2 from the germline V gene are MNHNY and SVGAGI (reference sequence). The ends were cut back, 2 bases at V and 4 bases at J, with 9 bases in the middle. The data derive from a study of beta chain features in type 1 diabetes. Study observations and caveats: Any HLA effect on TCRB rearrangement was left unresolved by small sub-analyses. For type 1 diabetes patients, VDJ junctions showed fewer insertions and more deletions. Shortening that was moderate but significant affected the TCRB CDR3s of Type 1 diabetes patients in all four CD4+ subsets.

Central memory, naive, regulatory and stem cell-like memory CD4+ cells were sorted by CD45RO/CCR7/CD25/CD127/CD95/CD27. Reverse transcribing all isolated RNA meant expressed TCRB transcripts were sequenced. Some clones are missing from TCRdb's copy, which holds only in-frame ones; the method was immunoSEQ multiplex PCR. The sample holds 240,000 or so clones, roughly 30% seen once. The chain is built from TRBV6-6 and TRBJ2-7; maybe TRBD2 (6 bases). The source material was central memory CD4+ T cells from blood. This TCR was sampled from a young man in good health. This CDR3 reads CASSYVREYEQYF. The CDR3, as DNA: TGTGCCAGCAGTTACGTCCGGGAGTACGAGCAGTACTTC.